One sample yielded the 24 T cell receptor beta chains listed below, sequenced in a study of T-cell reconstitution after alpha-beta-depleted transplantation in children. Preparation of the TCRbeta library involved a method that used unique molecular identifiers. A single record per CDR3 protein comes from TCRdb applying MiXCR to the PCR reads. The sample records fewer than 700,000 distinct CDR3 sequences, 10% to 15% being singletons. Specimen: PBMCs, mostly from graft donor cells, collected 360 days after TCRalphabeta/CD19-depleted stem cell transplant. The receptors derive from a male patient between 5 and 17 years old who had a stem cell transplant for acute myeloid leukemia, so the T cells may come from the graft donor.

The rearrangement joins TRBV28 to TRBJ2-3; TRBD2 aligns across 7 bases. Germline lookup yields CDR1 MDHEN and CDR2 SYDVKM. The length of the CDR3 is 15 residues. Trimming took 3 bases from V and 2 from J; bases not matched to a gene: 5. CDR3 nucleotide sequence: TGTGCCAGCAGTTTTGGGAGGGGATACACAGATACGCAGTATTTT. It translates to CASSFGRGYTDTQYF. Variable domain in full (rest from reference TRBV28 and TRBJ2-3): DVKVTQSSRYLVKRTGEKVFLECVQDMDHENMFWYRQDPGLGLRLIYFSYDVKMKEKGDIPEGYSVSREKKERFSLILESASTNQTSMYLCASSFGRGYTDTQYFGPGTRLTVL.

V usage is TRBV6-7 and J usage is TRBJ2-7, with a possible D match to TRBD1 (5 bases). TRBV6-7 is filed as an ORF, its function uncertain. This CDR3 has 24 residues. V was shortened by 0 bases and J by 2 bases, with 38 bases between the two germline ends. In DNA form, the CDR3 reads TGTGCCAGCAGTTACTCGGTTCATACAGGCTCCCTCGTGGATCACATATTGCTAACCTACGAGCAGTACTTC. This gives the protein CASSYSVHTGSLVDHILLTYEQYF.

The CDR3 coding sequence is TGTGCCAGCACACGGACAGGGGGGATAGGATCCTACGAGCAGTACTTC. It translates to CASTRTGGIGSYEQYF. The chain combines TRBV2 with TRBJ2-7; 10 bases fit TRBD1. This CDR3 has 16 residues. Germline V gene sequence: CDR1 SNHLY, CDR2 FYNNEI. The J segment lost 1 base and the V segment lost 7 bases, leaving 10 bases of the junction unmatched.

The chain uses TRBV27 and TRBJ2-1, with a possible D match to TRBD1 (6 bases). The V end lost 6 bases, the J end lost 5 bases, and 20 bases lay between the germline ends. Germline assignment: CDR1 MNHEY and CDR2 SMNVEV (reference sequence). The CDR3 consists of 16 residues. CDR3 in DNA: TGTGCCAGCAGGAACCCTCACAGGGAACATCACAATGAGCAGTTCTTC. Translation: CASRNPHREHHNEQFF.

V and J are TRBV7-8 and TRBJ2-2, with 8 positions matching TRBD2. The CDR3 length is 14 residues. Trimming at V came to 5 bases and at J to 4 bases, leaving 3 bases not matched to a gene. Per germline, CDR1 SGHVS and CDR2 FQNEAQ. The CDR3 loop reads CASSRSGGTGELFF. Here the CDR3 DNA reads TGTGCCAGCAGCCGAAGCGGGGGCACCGGGGAGCTGTTTTTT.

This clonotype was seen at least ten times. CDR3 in amino acids: CSARIGTSGYEQYF. The CDR3 region has the DNA TGCAGTGCTAGGATCGGGACTAGCGGCTACGAGCAGTACTTC. This chain connects TRBV20-1 to TRBJ2-7; TRBD2 matches at 11 bases. Germline loops: CDR1 DFQATT, CDR2 SNEGSKA (reference sequence). The CDR3 contains 14 residues. Trimming took 3 bases from V and 3 from J; bases not matched to a gene: 4.

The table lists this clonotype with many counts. The CDR3 sequence is CASSAANQETQYF. CDR3 DNA sequence: TGTGCCAGCAGCGCCGCGAACCAAGAGACCCAGTACTTC. The V and J genes are TRBV12-3 or TRBV12-4 and TRBJ2-5; D gene ambiguous. The CDR3 is 13 residues long. Trimming pared 6 bases from V and 0 bases from J, leaving 8 bases between.

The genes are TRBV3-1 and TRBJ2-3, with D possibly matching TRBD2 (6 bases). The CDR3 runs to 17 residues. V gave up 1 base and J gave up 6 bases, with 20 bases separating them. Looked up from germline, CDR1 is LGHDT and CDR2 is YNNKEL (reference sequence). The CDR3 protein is CASSQGEARLVGDTQYF. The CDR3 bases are TGTGCCAGCAGCCAAGGAGAGGCCAGACTAGTGGGCGATACGCAGTATTTT.

The CDR3 DNA reads TGCAGCGTTGAACGAGGATTGAACACCGGGGAGCTGTTTTTT. Translating gives CSVERGLNTGELFF. V gene TRBV29-1 combines with J gene TRBJ2-2; D gene unclear. The CDR3 covers 14 residues. V was clipped by 2 bases and J by 1 base, with 8 bases between them. The germline V gene encodes CDR1 SQVTM and CDR2 ANQGSEA.

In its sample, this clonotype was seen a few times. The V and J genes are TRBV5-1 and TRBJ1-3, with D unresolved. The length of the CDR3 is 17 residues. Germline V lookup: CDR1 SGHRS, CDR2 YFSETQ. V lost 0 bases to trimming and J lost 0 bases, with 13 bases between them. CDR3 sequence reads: CASSLVGSESSGNTIYF. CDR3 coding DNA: TGCGCCAGCAGCTTGGTTGGCAGTGAGAGCTCTGGAAACACCATATATTTT. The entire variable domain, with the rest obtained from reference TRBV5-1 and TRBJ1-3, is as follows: KAGVTQTPRYLIKTRGQQVTLSCSPISGHRSVSWYQQTPGQGLQFLFEYFSETQRNKGNFPGRFSGRQFSNSRSEMNVSTLELGDSALYLCASSLVGSESSGNTIYFGEGSWLTVV.

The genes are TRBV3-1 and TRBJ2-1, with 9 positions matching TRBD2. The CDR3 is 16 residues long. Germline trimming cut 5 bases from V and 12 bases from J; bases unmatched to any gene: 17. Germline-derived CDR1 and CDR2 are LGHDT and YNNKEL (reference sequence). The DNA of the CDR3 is TGTGCCAGCAGCTACCCCACTAGCGGGTCTTCAATCGGGCAGTTCTTC. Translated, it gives CASSYPTSGSSIGQFF.

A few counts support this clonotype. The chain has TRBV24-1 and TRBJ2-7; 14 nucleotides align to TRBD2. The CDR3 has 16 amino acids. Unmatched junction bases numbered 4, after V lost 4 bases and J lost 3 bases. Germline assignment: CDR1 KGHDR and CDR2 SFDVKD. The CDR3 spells CATSDTGTSGSYEQYF. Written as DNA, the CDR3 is TGTGCCACCAGTGACACGGGGACTAGCGGGAGCTACGAGCAGTACTTC.

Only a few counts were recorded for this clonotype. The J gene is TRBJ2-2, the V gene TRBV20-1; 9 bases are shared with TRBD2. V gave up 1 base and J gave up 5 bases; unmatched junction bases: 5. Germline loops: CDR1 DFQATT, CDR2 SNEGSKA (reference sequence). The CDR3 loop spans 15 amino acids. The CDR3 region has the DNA TGCAGTGCTAGAGTGCTAGCGGGGATAACCGGGGAGCTGTTTTTT. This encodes CSARVLAGITGELFF.

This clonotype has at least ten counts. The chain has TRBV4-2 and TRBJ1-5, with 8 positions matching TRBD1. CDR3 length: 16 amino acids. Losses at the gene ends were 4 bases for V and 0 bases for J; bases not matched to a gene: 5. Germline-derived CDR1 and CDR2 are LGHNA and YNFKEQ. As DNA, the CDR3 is TGTGCCAGCAGCCTGGGACAGGCCTATAGCAATCAGCCCCAGCATTTT. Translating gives CASSLGQAYSNQPQHF.

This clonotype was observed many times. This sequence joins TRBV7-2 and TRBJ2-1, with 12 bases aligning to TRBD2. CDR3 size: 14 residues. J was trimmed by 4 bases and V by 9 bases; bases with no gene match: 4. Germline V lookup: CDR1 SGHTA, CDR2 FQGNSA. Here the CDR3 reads CASQTSGGYNEQFF. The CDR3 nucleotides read TGTGCCAGTCAGACTAGCGGGGGATACAATGAGCAGTTCTTC.

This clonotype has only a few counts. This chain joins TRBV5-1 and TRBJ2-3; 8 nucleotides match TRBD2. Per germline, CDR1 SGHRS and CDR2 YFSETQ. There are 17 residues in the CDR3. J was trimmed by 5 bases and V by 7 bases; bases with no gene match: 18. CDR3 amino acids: CASGPTSVPSRGDTQYF. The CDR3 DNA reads TGCGCCAGCGGCCCGACTAGCGTCCCGAGCCGCGGAGATACGCAGTATTTT.

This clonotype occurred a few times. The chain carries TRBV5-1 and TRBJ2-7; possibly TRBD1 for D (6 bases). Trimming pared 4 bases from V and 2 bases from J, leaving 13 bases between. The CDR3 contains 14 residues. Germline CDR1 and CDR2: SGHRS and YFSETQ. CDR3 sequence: CASSETGLAYEQYF. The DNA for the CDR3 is TGCGCCAGCAGCGAGACAGGATTAGCCTACGAGCAGTACTTC.

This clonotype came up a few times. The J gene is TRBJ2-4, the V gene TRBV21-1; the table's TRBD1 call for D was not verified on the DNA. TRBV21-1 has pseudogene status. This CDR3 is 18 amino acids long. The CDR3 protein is CASSAPGREILAKNIQYF. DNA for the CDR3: TGTGCCAGCAGCGCCCCGGGCAGGGAAATACTAGCCAAAAACATTCAGTACTTC.

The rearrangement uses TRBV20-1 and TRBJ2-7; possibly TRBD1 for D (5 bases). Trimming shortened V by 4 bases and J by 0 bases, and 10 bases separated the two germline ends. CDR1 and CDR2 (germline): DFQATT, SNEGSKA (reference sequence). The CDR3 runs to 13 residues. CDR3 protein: CSANTGSSYEQYF. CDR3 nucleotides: TGCAGTGCTAACACAGGAAGCTCCTACGAGCAGTACTTC.

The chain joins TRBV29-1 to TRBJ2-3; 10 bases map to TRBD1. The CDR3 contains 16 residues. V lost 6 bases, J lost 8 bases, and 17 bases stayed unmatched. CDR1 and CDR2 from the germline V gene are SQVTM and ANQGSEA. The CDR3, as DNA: TGCAGCGTGTTGTTCGGGACAGGGGTTCCCATGAGTACGCAGTATTTT. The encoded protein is CSVLFGTGVPMSTQYF.

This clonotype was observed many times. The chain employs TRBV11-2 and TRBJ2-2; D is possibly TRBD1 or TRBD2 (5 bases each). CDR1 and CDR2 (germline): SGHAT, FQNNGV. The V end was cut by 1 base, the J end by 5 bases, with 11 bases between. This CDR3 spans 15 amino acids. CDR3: CASSLAGTGTGELFF. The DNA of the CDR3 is TGTGCCAGCAGCTTAGCCGGGACGGGGACCGGGGAGCTGTTTTTT.

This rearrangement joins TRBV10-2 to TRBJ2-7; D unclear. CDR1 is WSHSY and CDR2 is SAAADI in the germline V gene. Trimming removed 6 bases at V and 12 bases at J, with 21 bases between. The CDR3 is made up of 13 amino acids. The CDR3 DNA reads TGCGCCAGCAGGAAAACCCAGTACCCCGATCCGTACTTC. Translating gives CASRKTQYPDPYF.

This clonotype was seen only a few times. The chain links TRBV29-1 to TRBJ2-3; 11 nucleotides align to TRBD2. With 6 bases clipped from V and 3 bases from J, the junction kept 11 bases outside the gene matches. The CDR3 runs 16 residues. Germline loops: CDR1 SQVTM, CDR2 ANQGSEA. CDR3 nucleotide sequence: TGCAGCGTGCGACTAGCGGGATGGGGAGGGACAGATACGCAGTATTTT. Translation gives CSVRLAGWGGTDTQYF.

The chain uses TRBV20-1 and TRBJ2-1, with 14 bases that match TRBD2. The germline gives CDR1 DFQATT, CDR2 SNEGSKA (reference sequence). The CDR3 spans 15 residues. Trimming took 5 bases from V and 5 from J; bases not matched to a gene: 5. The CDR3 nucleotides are TGCAGTGCTGGAGGACTAGCGGGAGGCGACAATGAGCAGTTCTTC. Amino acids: CSAGGLAGGDNEQFF.